The 4 T cell receptor beta chains below come from one sample, sequenced in a study of post-analysis software for immune sequencing data. Carried by the TCR beta cDNA libraries were unique molecular identifiers. TCRdb re-analysed the PCR reads in MiXCR, keeping a single row per CDR3 protein. The data hold roughly 570,000 distinct CDR3 sequences, with around a third observed a single time. These TCRs' antigens remain unknown. Overall study results and limits: Included in a set of four or five TRBV segments more frequent in patients than controls were TRBV5-6, TRBV5-1 and TRBV20-1.

The sequencing input was blood. These receptors originate from a girl under 18 with multiple sclerosis.

This clonotype has more than one count but fewer than ten. The chain employs TRBV20-1 and TRBJ2-3, with 10 bases identical to TRBD2. CDR3 length: 15 residues. Per the germline V gene, CDR1 is DFQATT and CDR2 is SNEGSKA (reference sequence). Losses at the gene ends were 5 bases for V and 6 bases for J; bases not matched to a gene: 11. The DNA for the CDR3 is TGCAGTGCTCCTACTAGCGGGGCTCCCCCGGATACGCAGTATTTT. The encoded protein is CSAPTSGAPPDTQYF.

The chain employs TRBV3-1 and TRBJ2-5; 9 nucleotides match TRBD1. Losses at the gene ends were 2 bases for V and 11 bases for J; bases not matched to a gene: 15. CDR3 length: 16 amino acids. Per germline, CDR1 LGHDT and CDR2 YNNKEL (reference sequence). Written as DNA, the CDR3 is TGTGCCAGCAGCCAACCGACAGGGGGTTTCGGGAATGAGCAGTACTTC. Encoded protein: CASSQPTGGFGNEQYF.

This clonotype has just a few counts. The chain recombines TRBV11-2 with TRBJ2-7; 8 positions match TRBD1. The germline gives CDR1 SGHAT, CDR2 FQNNGV. Losses at the gene ends were 3 bases for V and 1 base for J; bases not matched to a gene: 5. The CDR3 length is 15 residues. CDR3 amino acids: CASSFRTGSSYEQYF. CDR3 nucleotide sequence: TGTGCCAGCAGCTTTCGGACAGGGTCATCCTACGAGCAGTACTTC.

This chain links TRBV7-9 with TRBJ1-5; the D gene is possibly TRBD1 (5 bases). From germline, CDR1 is SEHNR and CDR2 FQNEAQ (reference sequence). The CDR3 spans 15 residues. V lost 8 bases and J lost 6, with 20 bases in between. CDR3 nucleotides: TGTGCCAGCTCCCTCGGTTGGGGGAAATTTCAGCCCCAGCATTTT. It codes for CASSLGWGKFQPQHF. Drawing the rest from reference TRBV7-9 and TRBJ1-5, the complete variable domain is DTGVSQNPRHKITKRGQNVTFRCDPISEHNRLYWYRQTLGQGPEFLTYFQNEAQLEKSRLLSDRFSAERPKGSFSTLEIQRTEQGDSAMYLCASSLGWGKFQPQHFGDGTRLSIL.